What follows are 5 T cell receptor beta chains derived from one specimen sequenced in a study of T cell repertoires in cytomegalovirus infection. Their target antigens are unknown. Each CDR3 protein gets one entry after TCRdb re-called the reads with MiXCR. Of around 710,000 distinct CDR3 sequences listed, almost 30% were seen once; the top ten hold 13%. Sequenced here: cultured CD8+ T cells from PBMCs, sampled from culture after CMV antigen stimulation. The receptor set was obtained from a human donor in good health (CMV status not recorded). Some clones in this sample may be carry-over from other donors' samples.

This clonotype was recorded a few times. The chain couples TRBV7-8 to TRBJ2-5, with 8 nucleotides matching TRBD1. The germline V gene encodes CDR1 SGHVS and CDR2 FQNEAQ. V lost 5 bases to trimming and J lost 2 bases; unmatched junction nucleotides: 7. CDR3 size: 15 residues. The CDR3 here is CASSPRGTGQETQYF. The CDR3 region has the DNA TGTGCCAGCAGCCCCCGAGGGACAGGACAAGAGACCCAGTACTTC.

This clonotype was found a few times. The genes are TRBV25-1 and TRBJ2-3; D possibly matches TRBD1 or TRBD2 (5 bases each). This CDR3 has 14 amino acids. CDR1 and CDR2 from the germline V gene are MGHDK and SYGVNS. The V end lost 8 bases, the J end lost 6 bases, and 18 bases lay between the germline ends. The CDR3 sequence is CASGYGGSPDTQYF. In DNA, the CDR3 is TGTGCCAGCGGTTATGGGGGTTCTCCGGATACGCAGTATTTT.

This clonotype occurred a few times. The V gene is TRBV7-9, the J gene TRBJ2-1; weak D call: TRBD2 (6 bases). The V end was cut by 7 bases, the J end by 4 bases, with 8 bases between. The CDR3 has 12 residues. Per germline, CDR1 SEHNR and CDR2 FQNEAQ (reference sequence). The chain's CDR3 is CASTGGYNEQFF. In DNA form, the CDR3 reads TGTGCCAGCACAGGAGGGTACAATGAGCAGTTCTTC. Drawing the rest from reference TRBV7-9 and TRBJ2-1, the complete variable domain is DTGVSQNPRHKITKRGQNVTFRCDPISEHNRLYWYRQTLGQGPEFLTYFQNEAQLEKSRLLSDRFSAERPKGSFSTLEIQRTEQGDSAMYLCASTGGYNEQFFGPGTRLTVL.

The J gene is TRBJ1-5, the V gene TRBV4-2; 8 bases agree with TRBD1. Germline values: CDR1 LGHNA, CDR2 YNFKEQ. Trimming cost V 5 bases and J 5 bases; bases outside gene matches: 5. This CDR3 has 14 amino acids. The CDR3 DNA sequence: TGTGCCAGCAGCGGCAGGGGGCTTGATCAGCCCCAGCATTTT. Translating it yields CASSGRGLDQPQHF.

This chain joins TRBV12-3 or TRBV12-4 and TRBJ1-5; 7 bases align to TRBD1. Trimming at V came to 1 base and at J to 0 bases, leaving 12 bases not matched to a gene. The CDR3 contains 19 residues. The CDR3 loop reads CASSLGPSTGLISNQPQHF. As DNA, the CDR3 is TGTGCCAGCAGTTTAGGGCCTTCGACAGGGTTGATTAGCAATCAGCCCCAGCATTTT.